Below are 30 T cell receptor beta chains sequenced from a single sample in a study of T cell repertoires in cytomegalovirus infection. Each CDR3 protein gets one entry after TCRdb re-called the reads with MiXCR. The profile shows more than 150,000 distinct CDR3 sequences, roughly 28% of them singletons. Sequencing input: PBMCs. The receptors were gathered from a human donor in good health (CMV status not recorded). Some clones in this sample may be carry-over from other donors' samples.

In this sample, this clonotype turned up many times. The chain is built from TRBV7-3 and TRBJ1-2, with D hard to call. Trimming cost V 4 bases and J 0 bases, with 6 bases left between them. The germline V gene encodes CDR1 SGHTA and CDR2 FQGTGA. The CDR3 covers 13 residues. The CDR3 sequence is CASSSGPNYGYTF. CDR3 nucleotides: TGTGCCAGCAGCTCCGGACCTAACTATGGCTACACCTTC.

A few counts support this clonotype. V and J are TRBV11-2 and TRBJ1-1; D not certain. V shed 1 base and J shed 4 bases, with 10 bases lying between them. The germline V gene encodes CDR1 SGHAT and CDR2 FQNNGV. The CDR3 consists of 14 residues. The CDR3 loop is CASSLVRSGTEAFF. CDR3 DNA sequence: TGTGCCAGCAGCTTAGTCAGGTCGGGCACTGAAGCTTTCTTT.

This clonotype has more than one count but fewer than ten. CDR3 in amino acids: CAWTLGGVTYNEQFF. For the CDR3, the DNA is TGTGCCTGGACCCTAGGAGGGGTCACCTACAATGAGCAGTTCTTC. The chain recombines TRBV30 with TRBJ2-1; tentative D call: TRBD2 (6 bases). This CDR3 has 15 residues. CDR1 GTSNPN and CDR2 SVGIG come from the germline V gene (reference sequence). The V and J ends lost 4 bases and 2 bases respectively, with 15 bases between them.

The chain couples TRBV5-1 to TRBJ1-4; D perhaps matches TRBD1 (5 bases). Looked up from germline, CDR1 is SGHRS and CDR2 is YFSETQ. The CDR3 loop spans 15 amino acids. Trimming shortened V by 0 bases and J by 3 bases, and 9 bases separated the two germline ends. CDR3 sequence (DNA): TGCGCCAGCAGCTTGGCGGGACTCTCTAATGAAAAACTGTTTTTT. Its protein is CASSLAGLSNEKLFF.

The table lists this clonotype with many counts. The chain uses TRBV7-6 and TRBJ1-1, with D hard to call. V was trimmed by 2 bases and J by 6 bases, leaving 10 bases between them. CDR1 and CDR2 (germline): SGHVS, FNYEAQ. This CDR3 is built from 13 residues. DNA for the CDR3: TGTGCCAGCAGCTTAATACAGATGTCTGAAGCTTTCTTT. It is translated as CASSLIQMSEAFF. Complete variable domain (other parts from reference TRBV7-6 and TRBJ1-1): GAGVSQSPRYKVTKRGQDVALRCDPISGHVSLYWYRQALGQGPEFLTYFNYEAQQDKSGLPNDRFSAERPEGSISTLTIQRTEQRDSAMYRCASSLIQMSEAFFGQGTRLTVV.

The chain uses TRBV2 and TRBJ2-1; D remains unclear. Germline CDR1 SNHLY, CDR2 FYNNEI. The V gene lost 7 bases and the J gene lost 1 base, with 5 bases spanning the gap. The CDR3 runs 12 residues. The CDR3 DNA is TGTGCCAGCAACCCTTCCTACAATGAGCAGTTCTTC. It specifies CASNPSYNEQFF.

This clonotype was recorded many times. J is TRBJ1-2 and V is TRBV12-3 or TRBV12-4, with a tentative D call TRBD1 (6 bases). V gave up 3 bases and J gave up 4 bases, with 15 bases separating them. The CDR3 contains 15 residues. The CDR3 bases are TGTGCCAGCAGTTTCTCTTCGGGGACACTCTATGGCTACACCTTC. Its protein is CASSFSSGTLYGYTF.

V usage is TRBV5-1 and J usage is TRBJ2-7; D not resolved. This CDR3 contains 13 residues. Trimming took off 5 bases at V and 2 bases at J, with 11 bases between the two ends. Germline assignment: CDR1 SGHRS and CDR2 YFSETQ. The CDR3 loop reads CASSGSLAYEQYF. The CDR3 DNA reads TGCGCCAGCAGTGGATCCTTGGCCTACGAGCAGTACTTC. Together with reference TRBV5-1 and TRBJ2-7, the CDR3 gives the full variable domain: KAGVTQTPRYLIKTRGQQVTLSCSPISGHRSVSWYQQTPGQGLQFLFEYFSETQRNKGNFPGRFSGRQFSNSRSEMNVSTLELGDSALYLCASSGSLAYEQYFGPGTRLTVT.

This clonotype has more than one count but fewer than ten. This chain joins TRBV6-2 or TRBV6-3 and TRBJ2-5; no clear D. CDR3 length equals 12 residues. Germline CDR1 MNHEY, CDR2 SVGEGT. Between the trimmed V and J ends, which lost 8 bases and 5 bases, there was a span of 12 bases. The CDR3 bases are TGTGCCAGCGGAAACCCCGAGGAGACCCAGTACTTC. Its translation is CASGNPEETQYF.

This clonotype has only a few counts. The CDR3 reads CASSSQGAQHF. The CDR3 bases are TGTGCCAGCAGCTCACAGGGAGCCCAGCATTTT. This rearrangement joins TRBV12-3 or TRBV12-4 to TRBJ1-5; maybe TRBD1 (6 bases). The CDR3 contains 11 residues. The V and J ends lost 6 bases and 11 bases respectively, with 11 bases between them.

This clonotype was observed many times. DNA for the CDR3: TGTGCCAGCAGCCCCGGGGGGGGGAACTATGGCTACACCTTC. This codes for CASSPGGGNYGYTF. The rearrangement uses TRBV7-2 and TRBJ1-2, with D possibly being TRBD1 (5 bases). Trimming removed 5 bases from V and 2 bases from J, with 12 bases in between. CDR3 length equals 14 residues. Per the germline V gene, CDR1 is SGHTA and CDR2 is FQGNSA.

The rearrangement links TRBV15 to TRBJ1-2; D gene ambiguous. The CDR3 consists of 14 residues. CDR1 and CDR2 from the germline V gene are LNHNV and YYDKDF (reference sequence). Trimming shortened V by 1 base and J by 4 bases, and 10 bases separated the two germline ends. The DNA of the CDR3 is TGTGCCACCAGCAGAGGGGCCCCGGGCTATGGCTACACCTTC. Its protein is CATSRGAPGYGYTF.

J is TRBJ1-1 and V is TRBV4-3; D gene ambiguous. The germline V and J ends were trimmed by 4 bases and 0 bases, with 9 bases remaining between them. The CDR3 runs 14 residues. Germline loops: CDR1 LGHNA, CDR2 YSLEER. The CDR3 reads CASSRRILNTEAFF. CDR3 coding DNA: TGCGCCAGCAGCCGGCGCATCTTGAACACTGAAGCTTTCTTT.

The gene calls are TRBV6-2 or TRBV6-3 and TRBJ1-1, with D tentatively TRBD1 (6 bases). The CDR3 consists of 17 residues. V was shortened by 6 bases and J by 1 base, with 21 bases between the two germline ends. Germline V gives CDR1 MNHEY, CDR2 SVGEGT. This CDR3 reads CASSPGWGPGENTEAFF. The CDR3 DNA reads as TGTGCCAGCAGCCCCGGTTGGGGGCCCGGGGAGAACACTGAAGCTTTCTTT.

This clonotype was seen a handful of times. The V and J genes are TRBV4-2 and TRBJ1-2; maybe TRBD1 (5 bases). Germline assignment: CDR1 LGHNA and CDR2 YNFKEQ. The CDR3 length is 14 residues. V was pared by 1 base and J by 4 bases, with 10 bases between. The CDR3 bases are TGTGCCAGCAGCCAAGCAGGGTATGGCTATGGCTACACCTTC. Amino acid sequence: CASSQAGYGYGYTF.

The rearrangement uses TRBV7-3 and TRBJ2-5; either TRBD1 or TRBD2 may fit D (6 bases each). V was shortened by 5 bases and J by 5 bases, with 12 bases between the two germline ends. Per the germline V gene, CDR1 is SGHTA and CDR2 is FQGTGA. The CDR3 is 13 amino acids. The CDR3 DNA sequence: TGTGCCAGCAGCCGAGGGGGGACTGAGACCCAGTACTTC. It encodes CASSRGGTETQYF.

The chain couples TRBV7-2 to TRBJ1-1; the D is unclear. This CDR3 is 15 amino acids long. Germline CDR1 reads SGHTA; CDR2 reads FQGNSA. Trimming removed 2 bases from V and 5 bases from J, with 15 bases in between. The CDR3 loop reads CASSLLRLEGTEAFF. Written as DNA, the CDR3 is TGTGCCAGCAGCTTACTTAGGTTAGAAGGGACTGAAGCTTTCTTT.

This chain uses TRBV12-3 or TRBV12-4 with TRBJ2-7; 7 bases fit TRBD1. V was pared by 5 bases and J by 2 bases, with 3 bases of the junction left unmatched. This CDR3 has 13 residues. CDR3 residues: CASSQGQTYEQYF. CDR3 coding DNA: TGTGCCAGCAGTCAGGGACAGACCTACGAGCAGTACTTC.

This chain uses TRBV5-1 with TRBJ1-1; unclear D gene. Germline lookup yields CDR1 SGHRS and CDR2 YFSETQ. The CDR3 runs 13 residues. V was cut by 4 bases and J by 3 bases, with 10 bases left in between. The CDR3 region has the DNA TGCGCCAGCAGCGAGGAGAGAGACACTGAAGCTTTCTTT. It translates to CASSEERDTEAFF.

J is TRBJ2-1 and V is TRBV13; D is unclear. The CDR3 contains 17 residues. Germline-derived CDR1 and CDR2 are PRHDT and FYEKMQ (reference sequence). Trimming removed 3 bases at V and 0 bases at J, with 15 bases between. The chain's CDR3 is CASSFPSRRSSYNEQFF. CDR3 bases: TGTGCCAGCAGCTTCCCCTCTCGTCGGAGCTCCTACAATGAGCAGTTCTTC. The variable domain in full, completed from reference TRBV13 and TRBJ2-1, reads AAGVIQSPRHLIKEKRETATLKCYPIPRHDTVYWYQQGPGQDPQFLISFYEKMQSDKGSIPDRFSAQQFSDYHSELNMSSLELGDSALYFCASSFPSRRSSYNEQFFGPGTRLTVL.

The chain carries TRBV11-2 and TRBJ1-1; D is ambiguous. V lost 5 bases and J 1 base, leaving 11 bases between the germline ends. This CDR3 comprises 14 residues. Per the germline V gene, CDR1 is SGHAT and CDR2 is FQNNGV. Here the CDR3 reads CASSNQGPNTEAFF. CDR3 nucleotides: TGTGCCAGCAGCAACCAAGGGCCGAACACTGAAGCTTTCTTT.

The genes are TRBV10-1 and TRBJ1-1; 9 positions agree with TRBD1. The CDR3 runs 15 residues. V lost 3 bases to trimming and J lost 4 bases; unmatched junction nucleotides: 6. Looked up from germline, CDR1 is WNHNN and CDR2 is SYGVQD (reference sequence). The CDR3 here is CASSEPGQGITEAFF. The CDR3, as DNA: TGCGCCAGCAGTGAACCGGGACAGGGAATCACTGAAGCTTTCTTT.

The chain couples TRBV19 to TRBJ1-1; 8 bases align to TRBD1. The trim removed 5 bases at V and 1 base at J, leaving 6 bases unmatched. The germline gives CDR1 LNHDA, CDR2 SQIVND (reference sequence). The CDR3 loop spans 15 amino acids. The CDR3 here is CASSVDRGPNTEAFF. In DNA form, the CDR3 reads TGTGCCAGTAGTGTCGACAGGGGCCCGAACACTGAAGCTTTCTTT.

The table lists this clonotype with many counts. Here the CDR3 DNA reads TGTGCCAGCAGCTTATACACGACCAACAACGAGCAGTACTTC. Its protein product is CASSLYTTNNEQYF. The chain couples TRBV7-8 to TRBJ2-7; D gene uncertain. The CDR3 totals 14 residues. Trimming removed 2 bases at V and 5 bases at J, with 13 bases between. CDR1 is SGHVS and CDR2 is FQNEAQ in the germline V gene.

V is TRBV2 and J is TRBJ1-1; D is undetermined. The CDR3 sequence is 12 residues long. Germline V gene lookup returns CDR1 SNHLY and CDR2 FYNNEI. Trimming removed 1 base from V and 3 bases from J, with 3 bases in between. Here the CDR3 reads CASSEVDTEAFF. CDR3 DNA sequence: TGTGCCAGCAGTGAAGTGGACACTGAAGCTTTCTTT.

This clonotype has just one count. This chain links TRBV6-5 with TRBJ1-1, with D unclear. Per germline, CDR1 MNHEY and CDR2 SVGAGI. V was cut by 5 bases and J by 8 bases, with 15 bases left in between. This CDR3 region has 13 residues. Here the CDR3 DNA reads TGTGCCAGCAGTCCTAAGTCCCTGAGAGAAGCTTTCTTT. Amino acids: CASSPKSLREAFF.

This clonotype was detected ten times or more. The CDR3 nucleotides are TGTGCCAGCAGCTCCAGGGCGACTGAAAACTATGGCTACACCTTC. As protein: CASSSRATENYGYTF. The chain has TRBV7-2 and TRBJ1-2; D possibly corresponds to TRBD1 (5 bases). The CDR3 loop spans 15 amino acids. The V gene's germline CDR1 is SGHTA and CDR2 FQGNSA. V lost 4 bases and J lost 2, with 14 bases in between.

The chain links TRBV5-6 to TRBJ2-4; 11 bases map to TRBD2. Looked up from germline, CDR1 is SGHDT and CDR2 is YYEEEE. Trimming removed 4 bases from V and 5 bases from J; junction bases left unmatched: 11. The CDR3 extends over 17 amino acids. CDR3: CASSRRLAGGEENIQYF. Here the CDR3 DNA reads TGTGCCAGCAGCCGGCGGCTAGCGGGGGGCGAGGAAAACATTCAGTACTTC.

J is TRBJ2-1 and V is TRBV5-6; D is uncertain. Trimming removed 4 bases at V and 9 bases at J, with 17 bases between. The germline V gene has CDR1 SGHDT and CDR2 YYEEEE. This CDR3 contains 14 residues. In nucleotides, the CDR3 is TGTGCCAGCAGCGCTCTTGCATTGGGTGGTGAGCAGTTCTTC. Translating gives CASSALALGGEQFF.

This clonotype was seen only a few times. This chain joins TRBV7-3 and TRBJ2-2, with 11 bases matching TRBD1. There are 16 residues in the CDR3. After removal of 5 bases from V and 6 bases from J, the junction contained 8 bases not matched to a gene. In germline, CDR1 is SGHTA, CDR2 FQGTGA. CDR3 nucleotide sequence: TGTGCCAGCAGCCCTCCTGGGACAGGGGGTGCCGGGGAGCTGTTTTTT. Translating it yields CASSPPGTGGAGELFF.